Included here is one TCR beta chain sequence, with context. These data originate in a study of identical twins. TCRdb used MiXCR to reprocess the 5' RACE reads, holding one entry per CDR3 protein. This sample has around 550,000 distinct CDR3 sequences, with over 12% found just once. Separately, the same data were catalogued under a study of yellow fever vaccine responses in identical twins.

Sequenced: CD4+ T cells sorted from blood. The sequence was collected from a woman younger than 35 in good health.

The chain's CDR3 is CASSLRGTNTDTQYF. The CDR3 nucleotides read TGTGCCAGCAGCTTACGCGGGACGAACACAGATACGCAGTATTTT. V gene TRBV7-6 combines with J gene TRBJ2-3, with D possibly TRBD2 on 6 matching bases. CDR3 size: 15 residues. V was cut by 2 bases and J by 2 bases, with 11 bases left in between. The germline V gene has CDR1 SGHVS and CDR2 FNYEAQ.